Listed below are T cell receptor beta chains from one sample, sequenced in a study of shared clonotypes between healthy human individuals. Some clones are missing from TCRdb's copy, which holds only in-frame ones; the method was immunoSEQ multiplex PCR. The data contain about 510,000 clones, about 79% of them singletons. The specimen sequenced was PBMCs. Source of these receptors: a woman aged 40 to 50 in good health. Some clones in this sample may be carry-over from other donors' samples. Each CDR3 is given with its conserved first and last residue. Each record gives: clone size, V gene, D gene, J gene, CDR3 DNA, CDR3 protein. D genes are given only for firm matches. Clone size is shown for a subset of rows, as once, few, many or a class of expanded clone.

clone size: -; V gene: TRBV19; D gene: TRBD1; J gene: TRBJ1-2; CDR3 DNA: TGTGCCAGCCAGAAACCGGGACAGGGTAACTATGGCTACACCTTC; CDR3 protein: CASQKPGQGNYGYTF
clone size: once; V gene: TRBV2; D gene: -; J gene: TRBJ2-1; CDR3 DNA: TGTGCCAGCAGTGAAACAGACAATGAGCAGTTCTTC; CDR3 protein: CASSETDNEQFF
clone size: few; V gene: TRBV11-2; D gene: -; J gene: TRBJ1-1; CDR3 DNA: TGTGCCAGCAGCCCCCGGACAAACACTGAAGCTTTCTTT; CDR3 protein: CASSPRTNTEAFF
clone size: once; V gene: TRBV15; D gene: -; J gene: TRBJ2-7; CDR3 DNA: TGTGCCACCAGCAGAGTGGGTAGCTCCTACGAGCAGTACTTC; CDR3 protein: CATSRVGSSYEQYF
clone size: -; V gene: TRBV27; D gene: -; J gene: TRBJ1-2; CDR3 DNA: TGTGCCAGCAGTTTAGACAGGTTTGGTGGCTACACCTTC; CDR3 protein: CASSLDRFGGYTF
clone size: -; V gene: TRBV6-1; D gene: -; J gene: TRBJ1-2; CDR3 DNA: TGTGCCAGCAGTGAAGCCCCGGACGGAACTGGAGGCTACACCTTC; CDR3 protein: CASSEAPDGTGGYTF
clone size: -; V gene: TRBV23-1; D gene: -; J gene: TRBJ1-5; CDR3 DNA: TGCGCCAGCAGTCAAATATGGTATAGCAATCAGCCCCAGCATTTT; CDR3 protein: CASSQIWYSNQPQHF
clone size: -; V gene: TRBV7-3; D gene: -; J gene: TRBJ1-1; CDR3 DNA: TGTGCCAGCAGCTTACAGCTGAACACTGAAGCTTTCTTT; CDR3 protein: CASSLQLNTEAFF
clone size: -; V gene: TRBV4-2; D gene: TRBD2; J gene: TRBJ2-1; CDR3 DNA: TGTGCCAGCAGCCAATGGCTAGCGGGAGGTGCTGAGCAGTTCTTC; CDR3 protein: CASSQWLAGGAEQFF
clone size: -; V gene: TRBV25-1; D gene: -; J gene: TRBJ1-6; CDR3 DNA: TGTGCCAGCAGTCCCTGGGGGGGCGGTAATTCACCCCTCCACTTT; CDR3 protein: CASSPWGGGNSPLHF
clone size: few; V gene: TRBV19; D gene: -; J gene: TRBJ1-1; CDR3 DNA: TGTGCCAGTAGTATAACAGGGAAGGTAACTGAAGCTTTCTTT; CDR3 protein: CASSITGKVTEAFF
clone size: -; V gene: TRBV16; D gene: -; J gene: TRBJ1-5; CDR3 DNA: TGTGCCAGCAGCCTAGACAGGAGTGGGCCCCAGCATTTT; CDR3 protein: CASSLDRSGPQHF
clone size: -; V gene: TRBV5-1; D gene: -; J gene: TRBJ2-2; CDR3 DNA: TGCGCCAGCAAGGGGGGTAACACCGGGGAGCTGTTTTTT; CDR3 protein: CASKGGNTGELFF
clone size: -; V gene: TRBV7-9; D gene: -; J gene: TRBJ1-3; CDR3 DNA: TGTGCCAGCAGCCCTGGCAGTTTGAGCTCTGGAAACACCATATATTTT; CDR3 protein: CASSPGSLSSGNTIYF
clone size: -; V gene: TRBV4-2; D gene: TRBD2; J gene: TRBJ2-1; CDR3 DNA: TGTGCCAGCAGCCAAACGTCCAGGGGGACTAGCGGGGCCTCAAGTGAGCAGTTCTTC; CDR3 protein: CASSQTSRGTSGASSEQFF
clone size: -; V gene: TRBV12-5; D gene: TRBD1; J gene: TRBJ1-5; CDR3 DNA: TGTGCTAGTGGTCTGACAGGGGGTACGAGCAATCAGCCCCAGCATTTT; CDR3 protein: CASGLTGGTSNQPQHF
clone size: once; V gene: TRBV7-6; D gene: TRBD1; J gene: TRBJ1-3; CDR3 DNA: TGTGCCAGCAGCTCAACACTTGGGACAGCTGGAAACACCATATATTTT; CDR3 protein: CASSSTLGTAGNTIYF
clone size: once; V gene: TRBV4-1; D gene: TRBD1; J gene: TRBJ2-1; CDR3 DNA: TGCGCCAGCAGCTCTCCTGGGACAGCTTACAATGAGCAGTTCTTC; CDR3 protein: CASSSPGTAYNEQFF
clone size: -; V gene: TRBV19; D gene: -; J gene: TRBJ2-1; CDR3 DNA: TGTGCCAGTAGTACTTCTAGCTGGGGCAATGAGCAGTTCTTC; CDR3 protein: CASSTSSWGNEQFF
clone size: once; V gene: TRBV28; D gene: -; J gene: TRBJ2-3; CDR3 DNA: TGTGCCAGCAGTAGTCGCGGGGGCACAGATACGCAGTATTTT; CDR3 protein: CASSSRGGTDTQYF
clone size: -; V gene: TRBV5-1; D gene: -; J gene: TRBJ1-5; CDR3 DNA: TGCGCCAGCAGCTTCGGAAGCAATCAGCCCCAGCATTTT; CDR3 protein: CASSFGSNQPQHF
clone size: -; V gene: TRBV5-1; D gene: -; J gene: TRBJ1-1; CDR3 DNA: TGCGCCAGCAGCTTGGAGACAAACACTGAAGCTTTCTTT; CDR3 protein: CASSLETNTEAFF
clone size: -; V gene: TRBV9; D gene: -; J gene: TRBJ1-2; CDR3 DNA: TGTGCCAGCAGCGCAACAGCCGCAAACTATGGCTACACCTTC; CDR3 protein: CASSATAANYGYTF
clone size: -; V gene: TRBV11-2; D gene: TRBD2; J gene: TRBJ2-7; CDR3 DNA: TGTGCCAGCAGCCCCGGACTAGCAAGCTACGAGCAGTACTTC; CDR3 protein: CASSPGLASYEQYF
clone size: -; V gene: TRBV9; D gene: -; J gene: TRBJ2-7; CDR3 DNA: TGTGCCAGCAGCGCCGGAGGAGGGCGGTACGAGCAGTACTTC; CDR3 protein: CASSAGGGRYEQYF
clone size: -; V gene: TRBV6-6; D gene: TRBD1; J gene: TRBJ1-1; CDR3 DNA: TGTGCCAGCAAAGGGACAGGGGGAACTGAAGCTTTCTTT; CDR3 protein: CASKGTGGTEAFF
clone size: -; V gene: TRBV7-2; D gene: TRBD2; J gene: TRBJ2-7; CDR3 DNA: TGTGCCAGCAGCTGGGGACTAGCGGGGGAGTACGAGCAGTACTTC; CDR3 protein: CASSWGLAGEYEQYF
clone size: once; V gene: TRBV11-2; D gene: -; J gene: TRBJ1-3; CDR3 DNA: TGTGCCAGCAGCTTAGACAGCCCCTCTGGAAACACCATATATTTT; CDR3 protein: CASSLDSPSGNTIYF
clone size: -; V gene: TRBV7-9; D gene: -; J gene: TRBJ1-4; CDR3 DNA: TGTGCCAGCAGCTTCTCCGCCACTTGGGGCGTTAATGAAAAACTGTTTTTT; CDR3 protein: CASSFSATWGVNEKLFF
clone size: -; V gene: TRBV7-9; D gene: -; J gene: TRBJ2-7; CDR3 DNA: TGTGCCAGCAGCAATACGGGGTCAAGCCCATACGAGCAGTACTTC; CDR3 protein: CASSNTGSSPYEQYF
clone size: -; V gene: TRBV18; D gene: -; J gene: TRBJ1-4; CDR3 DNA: TGTGCCAGCTCGTCTACTCCGGGTGAAAAACTGTTTTTT; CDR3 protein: CASSSTPGEKLFF
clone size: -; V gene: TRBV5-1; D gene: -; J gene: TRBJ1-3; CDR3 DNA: TGCGCCAGCAGCTTGGAGGGAAACACCATATATTTT; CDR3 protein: CASSLEGNTIYF
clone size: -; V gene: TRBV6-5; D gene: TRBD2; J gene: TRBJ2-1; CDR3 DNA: TGTGCCAGCAGGAAGCGGGAGGAGTACAATGAGCAGTTCTTC; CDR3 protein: CASRKREEYNEQFF
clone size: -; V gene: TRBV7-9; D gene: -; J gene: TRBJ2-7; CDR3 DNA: TGTGCCAGCAGCTTAGAGTACGAGCAGTACTTC; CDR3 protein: CASSLEYEQYF
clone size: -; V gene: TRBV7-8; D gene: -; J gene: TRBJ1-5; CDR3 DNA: TGTGCCAGCAGCTTAGCAGGACAGCCCCAGCATTTT; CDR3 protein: CASSLAGQPQHF
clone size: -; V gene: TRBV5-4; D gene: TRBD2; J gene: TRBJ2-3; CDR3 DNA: TGTGCCAGCAGCTCTCGCAAAGCGGGAGTCACAGATACGCAGTATTTT; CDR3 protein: CASSSRKAGVTDTQYF
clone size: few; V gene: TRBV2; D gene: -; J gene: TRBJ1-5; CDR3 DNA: TGTGCCAGCAGTGAGGAGCTGAATCCCCAGCATTTT; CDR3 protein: CASSEELNPQHF
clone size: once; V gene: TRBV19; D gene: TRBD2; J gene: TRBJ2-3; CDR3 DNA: TGTGCCAGTAGTATCCAGCGGGAGTCAGATACGCAGTATTTT; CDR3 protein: CASSIQRESDTQYF
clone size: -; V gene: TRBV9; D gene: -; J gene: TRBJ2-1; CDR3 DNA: TGTGCCAGCAGCCTGAGTACTAACAATGAGCAGTTCTTC; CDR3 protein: CASSLSTNNEQFF
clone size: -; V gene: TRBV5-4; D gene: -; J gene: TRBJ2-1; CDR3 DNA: TGTGCCAGCAGCTTGGGGGAGCGGAAGGTCAATGAGCAGTTCTTC; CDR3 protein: CASSLGERKVNEQFF
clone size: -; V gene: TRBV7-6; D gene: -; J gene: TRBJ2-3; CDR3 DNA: TGTGCCAGCAGCCACCCCCAAAGCGGAGGGATAGATACGCAGTATTTT; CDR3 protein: CASSHPQSGGIDTQYF